This T cell receptor beta chain was recorded in a study of blood T cell repertoires in COVID-19. Across the whole study: PBMCs, B-cell-depleted T cells, or T cells were the source of the cDNA or gDNA that made up the material.

Seattle cases were enrolled at active infection and followed longitudinally. This CDR3 has 13 amino acids. From germline, CDR1 is SGHDT and CDR2 YYEEEE. V was pared by 3 bases and J by 5 bases, with 2 bases of the junction left unmatched. Per the original data handling: By means of reference gene primer amplification, nucleated cell counts were estimated. Sequencing used immunoSEQ multiplex PCR; TCRdb keeps in-frame clones, though not all of them. V and J calls and clone size follow that table, whereas D and trimming were derived from the DNA. The data show fewer than 450,000 clones, with about 87% seen just once and roughly an eighth held by the top ten.

Input material: peripheral blood. The clonotype was recovered from a woman in her forties or fifties with COVID-19, enrolled during active disease. The chain joins TRBV5-6 to TRBJ2-1; 7 nucleotides align to TRBD1. In nucleotides, the CDR3 is TGTGCCAGCAGCTGGGGGACAGACAATGAGCAGTTCTTC. Protein product: CASSWGTDNEQFF.